A selection of T cell receptor beta chains follows, all from one sample in a study of cytomegalovirus exposure and HLA in healthy donors. Using immunoSEQ multiplex PCR, the repertoire was profiled, and TCRdb retains in-frame clones only, with some absent. The data show approximately 150,000 clones, 80% seen once. The sequencing input was PBMCs. The receptors were sampled from a man between 18 and 35 years old in good health and CMV-seropositive. Both conserved end residues are part of each CDR3. The D gene is left open where the match is weak. Clone size is given for some rows only: seen once, a few or many times, or a class if the clone is expanded.

CDR3 length	V gene	J gene	clone size	D gene	CDR3 DNA	CDR3 protein
14	TRBV6-1	TRBJ2-3	once	TRBD1	TGTGCCAGCATTCAGGACAGGGTTAAAGATACGCAGTATTTT	CASIQDRVKDTQYF
15	TRBV19	TRBJ1-4	NA	NA	TGTGCCAGTAGTGGTGACGGGGGGTCTAATGAAAAACTGTTTTTT	CASSGDGGSNEKLFF
11	TRBV7-9	TRBJ2-5	NA	NA	TGTGCCAGCAGCCCGAGGGAGACCCAGTACTTC	CASSPRETQYF
13	TRBV29-1	TRBJ2-7	NA	NA	TGCAGCGTTATTCCCGAAACTAGTTACGAGCAGTACTTC	CSVIPETSYEQYF
14	TRBV4-2	TRBJ2-1	NA	TRBD2	TGTGCCAGCAGCCAACATACCCCGGGACTAGGACAGTTCTTC	CASSQHTPGLGQFF
16	TRBV10-2	TRBJ1-3	NA	TRBD1	TGCGCCAGCAGTGAGTCCCGGACAGGGTCTGGAAACACCATATATTTT	CASSESRTGSGNTIYF
15	TRBV7-8	TRBJ2-7	NA	TRBD2	TGTGCCATCAAAAAAGGACTAGCGGGAACCTACGAGCAGTACTTC	CAIKKGLAGTYEQYF
13	TRBV27	TRBJ1-1	NA	NA	TGTGCCAGCAGTTTCAGGGTGGGCACTGAAGCTTTCTTT	CASSFRVGTEAFF
16	TRBV5-6	TRBJ2-3	NA	TRBD1	TGTGCCAGCAGCTCCCACGACAGGGGCCCCACAGATACGCAGTATTTT	CASSSHDRGPTDTQYF
15	TRBV6-5	TRBJ2-5	NA	TRBD2	TGTGCCAGCAGTTACGGGCGAGACGGGAGGGAGACCCAGTACTTC	CASSYGRDGRETQYF
15	TRBV5-1	TRBJ2-5	few	TRBD2	TGCGCCAGCAGCCATAGCGGGAGCGGAGGAGAGACCCAGTACTTC	CASSHSGSGGETQYF
12	TRBV10-2	TRBJ2-1	NA	NA	TGCGCCAGCAGCAACCGGGGGAATGAGCAGTTCTTC	CASSNRGNEQFF
17	TRBV10-2	TRBJ2-7	NA	NA	TGCGCCAGCAGTGACCCAAGGGGCCAGCCGAGCTCCTACGAGCAGTACTTC	CASSDPRGQPSSYEQYF
15	TRBV13	TRBJ1-2	NA	TRBD1	TGTGCCAGCAGCTCTTCCGGGACAGAGGCCTATGGCTACACCTTC	CASSSSGTEAYGYTF
17	TRBV2	TRBJ2-6	once	NA	TGTGCCAGCACTCAACAGGGCTACGCCTCTGGGGCCAACGTCCTGACTTTC	CASTQQGYASGANVLTF
14	TRBV2	TRBJ1-3	NA	NA	TGTGCCAGCAGTGGAAGCCTCTCTGGAAACACCATATATTTT	CASSGSLSGNTIYF
16	TRBV2	TRBJ1-4	NA	NA	TGTGCCAGCAAAGGCCAAGTTAGGGGAGGAGGGGAAAAACTGTTTTTT	CASKGQVRGGGEKLFF
14	TRBV27	TRBJ2-7	NA	TRBD1	TGTGCCAGCAGTCCGACAGGGCGTTCCTACGAGCAGTACTTC	CASSPTGRSYEQYF
15	TRBV7-9	TRBJ1-3	NA	NA	TGTGCCAGCAGCTTATTGGACATCACTGGAAACACCATATATTTT	CASSLLDITGNTIYF
16	TRBV5-1	TRBJ2-4	few	TRBD1	TGCGCCAGCAGCTTGGATTCCGGGACAGGGAAAAACAGTCAGTACTTC	CASSLDSGTGKNSQYF
15	TRBV2	TRBJ2-3	NA	TRBD2	TGTGCCAGCAGTAAATTTAGCGGGGTGGGAGATACGCAGTATTTT	CASSKFSGVGDTQYF
15	TRBV2	TRBJ1-4	few	NA	TGTGCCAGCAGCCGCGGCGGGGGACTTGTTGAAAAACTGTTTTTT	CASSRGGGLVEKLFF
17	TRBV19	TRBJ1-4	NA	TRBD1	TGTGCCAGTAGCTCCGGGACAGGGACTGAAACTAATGAAAAACTGTTTTTT	CASSSGTGTETNEKLFF
14	TRBV19	TRBJ2-1	NA	NA	TGTGCCAGTAGTATGGACTTCGGATACAATGAGCAGTTCTTC	CASSMDFGYNEQFF
11	TRBV29-1	TRBJ1-1	NA	NA	TGCAGCGTTGTTGGCGGAAGTGAAGCTTTCTTT	CSVVGGSEAFF
14	TRBV6-1	TRBJ1-2	NA	NA	TGTGCCAGCAGCGATCCCGGACAAGTCTATGGCTACACCTTC	CASSDPGQVYGYTF
16	TRBV4-1	TRBJ1-1	NA	NA	TGCGCCAGCAGCCAAGGGCCCCCGACAGAGAACACTGAAGCTTTCTTT	CASSQGPPTENTEAFF
16	TRBV10-1	TRBJ2-1	NA	TRBD2	TGCGCCAGCAGTGAGGCTAAAGCGGGAGCCTACAATGAGCAGTTCTTC	CASSEAKAGAYNEQFF
17	TRBV25-1	TRBJ1-1	few	TRBD1	TGTGCCAGCAGTCAGACAGGGGGCCCTTATATGAACACTGAAGCTTTCTTT	CASSQTGGPYMNTEAFF
16	TRBV4-3	TRBJ1-5	NA	NA	TGCGCCAGCAGCCAAGATCCTAACCCGGGCAATCAGCCCCAGCATTTT	CASSQDPNPGNQPQHF
16	TRBV7-9	TRBJ2-1	NA	TRBD1	TGTGCCAGCAGCTACATACAGGGGGGAACCTACAATGAGCAGTTCTTC	CASSYIQGGTYNEQFF
13	TRBV7-7	TRBJ2-2	NA	NA	TGTGCCAGCAGCTGGACTGAAGGCGGGGAGCTGTTTTTT	CASSWTEGGELFF
16	TRBV25-1	TRBJ1-4	NA	NA	TGTGCCAGCAGTGAACGTGGGACATCCCATAATGAAAAACTGTTTTTT	CASSERGTSHNEKLFF
15	TRBV19	TRBJ2-7	few	NA	TGTGCCAGTAGTATGTCCGGGTCTAGCTCCTACGAGCAGTACTTC	CASSMSGSSSYEQYF
17	TRBV5-6	TRBJ2-3	NA	TRBD2	TGTGCCAGCAGTTTCCTAGGACTAGCGGAGGGGGGAGATACGCAGTATTTT	CASSFLGLAEGGDTQYF
15	TRBV9	TRBJ2-7	once	NA	TGTGCCAGCAGCGACGGGACTCGCTACTCCTACGAGCAGTACTTC	CASSDGTRYSYEQYF
12	TRBV11-1	TRBJ2-5	NA	NA	TGTGCCAGCAGCCCCAGCGGGGAGACCCAGTACTTC	CASSPSGETQYF
15	TRBV11-2	TRBJ1-6	NA	NA	TGTGCCAGCAGCTCATCACCCGCGCGTGCTTCACCCCTCCACTTT	CASSSSPARASPLHF
15	TRBV5-1	TRBJ2-1	once	NA	TGCGCCAGCAGTAGGGGCGCTCCAAACTACAATGAGCAGTTCTTC	CASSRGAPNYNEQFF
15	TRBV5-1	TRBJ2-3	NA	TRBD1	TGCGCCAGCAGCCGGGGACAGGGGGCTGCAGATACGCAGTATTTT	CASSRGQGAADTQYF
14	TRBV9	TRBJ2-2	NA	NA	TGTGCCAGCACCAAGACAGTGAACACCGGGGAGCTGTTTTTT	CASTKTVNTGELFF
15	TRBV4-1	TRBJ2-7	NA	TRBD2	TGCGCCAGCAGCCTCTTGACTAGCGGGACTAACGAGCAGTACTTC	CASSLLTSGTNEQYF